These 32 T cell receptor beta chains were all obtained from the same sample, sequenced in a study of shared clonotypes between healthy human individuals. Data came from immunoSEQ multiplex PCR; TCRdb stores just in-frame clones and leaves some out. The sample has about 2.1 million clones, approximately 92% seen once; the top ten hold approximately 1.6%. Terminally differentiated effector memory CD45RA+ cells were excluded from the naive CD8 cells, which were CD45RO-negative and positively selected for CCR7. The specimen sequenced was naive CD8+ T cells from PBMCs. The origin of the receptors is a man between 18 and 29 years old in good health. Some clones in this sample may be carry-over from other donors' samples.

The rearrangement uses TRBV7-6 and TRBJ2-7; tentatively, D is TRBD1 (6 bases). The CDR3 contains 15 residues. With 1 base removed from V and 3 bases from J, the gap between germline ends came to 13 bases. CDR1 is SGHVS and CDR2 is FNYEAQ in the germline V gene. The CDR3 bases are TGTGCCAGCAGCTTAGGCAGGGGCCCTTACTACGAGCAGTACTTC. Encoded protein: CASSLGRGPYYEQYF.

The chain is built from TRBV4-1 and TRBJ2-5, with 10 bases aligning to TRBD2. Trimming cost V 1 base and J 5 bases; bases outside gene matches: 1. CDR1 is MGHRA, CDR2 YSYEKL, per germline. The CDR3 is 14 residues long. The CDR3 region is CASSQGAGGETQYF. CDR3 DNA: TGCGCCAGCAGCCAAGGAGCGGGAGGGGAGACCCAGTACTTC.

J is TRBJ2-5 and V is TRBV7-9; possible D gene TRBD1, 7 bases. The J call may be faulty, since TRBJ2-7 better matches the DNA end. The CDR3 length is 15 residues. Germline V gene lookup returns CDR1 SEHNR and CDR2 FQNEAQ (reference sequence). CDR3 nucleotide sequence: TGTGCCAGCAGCTTAGGAGGAGGGACAGCTTACGAGCAGTACTTC. Translated, it gives CASSLGGGTAYEQYF.

The V and J genes are TRBV10-1 and TRBJ2-1; the match to TRBD1 covers 7 bases. The CDR3 loop spans 14 amino acids. Losses at the gene ends were 4 bases for V and 9 bases for J; bases not matched to a gene: 9. Germline V gives CDR1 WNHNN, CDR2 SYGVQD (reference sequence). CDR3 in amino acids: CASSGTGVGGEQFF. The CDR3 DNA reads as TGCGCCAGCAGTGGAACAGGGGTGGGCGGTGAGCAGTTCTTC.

CDR3 in DNA: TGTGCCAGCAGTTCCGATTCCGGGACAGGGGTTACGGAGCAGTACTTC. It encodes CASSSDSGTGVTEQYF. The rearrangement joins TRBV27 to TRBJ2-7; 10 positions match TRBD1. The length of the CDR3 is 16 residues. V shed 4 bases, J shed 7 bases, and the junction held 13 bases outside the gene matches. CDR1 is MNHEY, CDR2 SMNVEV, per germline (reference sequence).

The chain couples TRBV30 to TRBJ2-1; TRBD2 is a possible D gene (7 bases). In germline, CDR1 is GTSNPN, CDR2 SVGIG (reference sequence). The CDR3 covers 15 residues. V was trimmed by 0 bases and J by 8 bases, leaving 17 bases between them. The CDR3: CAWSVGLGGGYEQFF. The CDR3 bases are TGTGCCTGGAGTGTAGGGTTAGGCGGGGGCTATGAGCAGTTCTTC.

The J gene is TRBJ2-1, the V gene TRBV28, with 7 nucleotides matching TRBD2. CDR1 and CDR2 from the germline V gene are MDHEN and SYDVKM. V lost 5 bases and J lost 3; bases outside the gene matches: 7. The CDR3 runs 15 residues. CDR3 region: CASSTGLVHYNEQFF. The CDR3 DNA is TGTGCCAGCAGTACAGGACTAGTACACTACAATGAGCAGTTCTTC.

The chain has TRBV10-3 and TRBJ1-2, with 8 bases fitting TRBD1. CDR1 is ENHRY, CDR2 SYGVKD, per germline. CDR3 length: 17 residues. Germline trimming cut 0 bases from V and 3 bases from J; bases unmatched to any gene: 9. The CDR3 DNA reads as TGTGCCATCAGTGAGTCCCGCGGCCAGGGGGCCTACTATGGCTACACCTTC. It specifies CAISESRGQGAYYGYTF.

This clone was recorded once. This rearrangement joins TRBV5-4 to TRBJ1-1, with 7 nucleotides matching TRBD1. Germline values: CDR1 SGHNT, CDR2 YYREEE (reference sequence). The CDR3 is 15 residues long. The J segment lost 7 bases and the V segment lost 1 base, leaving 10 bases of the junction unmatched. This CDR3 is CASSLSGPWDSEAFF. As DNA, the CDR3 is TGTGCCAGCAGCTTGTCGGGCCCCTGGGACAGTGAAGCTTTCTTT.

V is TRBV6-5 and J is TRBJ2-5, with 13 bases aligning to TRBD2. The J segment lost 3 bases and the V segment lost 2 bases, leaving 3 bases of the junction unmatched. Germline CDR1 MNHEY, CDR2 SVGAGI. The length of the CDR3 is 16 residues. The CDR3: CASSYLGTSGEETQYF. The CDR3 nucleotides read TGTGCCAGCAGTTACCTGGGGACTAGCGGGGAAGAGACCCAGTACTTC.

The rearrangement links TRBV10-3 to TRBJ1-5; the D gene is possibly TRBD1 (5 bases). Germline V gene sequence: CDR1 ENHRY, CDR2 SYGVKD. V was pared by 0 bases and J by 7 bases, with 10 bases between. This CDR3 has 14 residues. The CDR3 nucleotides read TGTGCCATCAGTGAGTCGGGGGTAGGGCAGCCCCAGCATTTT. Amino acid sequence: CAISESGVGQPQHF.

This rearrangement joins TRBV6-1 to TRBJ2-7; D is possibly TRBD2 (6 bases). Trimming removed 8 bases at V and 4 bases at J, with 15 bases between. CDR3 length: 13 amino acids. Germline V CDR1 and CDR2: MNHNS, SASEGT. CDR3 sequence (DNA): TGTGCCAGCGTACGGGACTCTTATTACGAGCAGTACTTC. Translating it yields CASVRDSYYEQYF.

This rearrangement joins TRBV28 to TRBJ1-2, with TRBD1 matching over 12 bases. Germline CDR1 and CDR2: MDHEN and SYDVKM. The length of the CDR3 is 14 residues. V gave up 3 bases and J gave up 10 bases; unmatched junction bases: 6. The CDR3 sequence: CASSFPGTGGHYTF. The CDR3 DNA sequence: TGTGCCAGCAGTTTCCCCGGGACAGGGGGCCACTACACCTTC.

V usage is TRBV9 and J usage is TRBJ2-3, with D unresolved. With 2 bases removed from V and 0 bases from J, the gap between germline ends came to 13 bases. The CDR3 has 16 amino acids. Germline CDR1 is SGDLS and CDR2 is YYNGEE. In nucleotides, the CDR3 is TGTGCCAGCAGCGTCCTCGACCAGAGGAGCACAGATACGCAGTATTTT. Translation gives CASSVLDQRSTDTQYF.

This clone was recorded only once. The same CDR3 arises from other DNA sequences in this sample as well. The chain has TRBV27 and TRBJ2-1, with D unclear. CDR1 MNHEY and CDR2 SMNVEV come from the germline V gene (reference sequence). CDR3 length: 13 amino acids. The V end lost 2 bases, the J end lost 6 bases, and 8 bases lay between the germline ends. The CDR3 nucleotides read TGTGCCAGCAGTTTAGTGTCAGGCAATGAGCAGTTCTTC. This encodes CASSLVSGNEQFF.

The V and J genes are TRBV7-9 and TRBJ2-6; D unclear. Germline assignment: CDR1 SEHNR and CDR2 FQNEAQ (reference sequence). This CDR3 spans 15 amino acids. The V and J ends lost 1 base and 2 bases respectively, with 6 bases between them. The CDR3 loop reads CASSLGPAGANVLTF. In DNA form, the CDR3 reads TGTGCCAGCAGCTTAGGACCCGCTGGGGCCAACGTCCTGACTTTC.

The V gene is TRBV19, the J gene TRBJ2-7; the match to TRBD2 covers 11 bases. CDR1 and CDR2 from the germline V gene are LNHDA and SQIVND (reference sequence). J lost 3 bases, V lost 11 bases, and 15 bases had no gene match. CDR3 length: 16 amino acids. The DNA of the CDR3 is TGTGCCTCCTCCGATCGGGGGACTAGCGGAGTCTACGAGCAGTACTTC. Its translation: CASSDRGTSGVYEQYF.

The chain links TRBV19 to TRBJ1-5; D is unclear. Trimming shortened V by 3 bases and J by 7 bases, and 7 bases separated the two germline ends. In germline, CDR1 is LNHDA, CDR2 SQIVND (reference sequence). The length of the CDR3 is 12 residues. The CDR3 reads CASSIGQQPQHF. CDR3 in DNA: TGTGCCAGTAGTATTGGCCAGCAGCCCCAGCATTTT.

This chain connects TRBV7-2 to TRBJ1-1, with TRBD1 matching over 9 bases. V shed 7 bases and J 0 bases; nucleotides not matched to a gene: 9. CDR1 and CDR2 (germline): SGHTA, FQGNSA. This CDR3 spans 16 amino acids. The CDR3: CASNLDRTGVNTEAFF. The CDR3 bases are TGTGCCAGCAACCTCGATAGGACAGGGGTGAACACTGAAGCTTTCTTT.

V is TRBV28 and J is TRBJ2-6, with no clear D. The CDR3 is 19 residues long. V lost 5 bases and J 4 bases, leaving 24 bases between the germline ends. Germline values: CDR1 MDHEN, CDR2 SYDVKM. The DNA for the CDR3 is TGTGCCAGCAGTGCCCGGACGGCGGTGAAAGGAACGGGGGCCAACGTCCTGACTTTC. Protein product: CASSARTAVKGTGANVLTF.

The chain has TRBV28 and TRBJ2-7; D perhaps matches TRBD2 (7 bases). Germline CDR1 and CDR2: MDHEN and SYDVKM. The CDR3 covers 15 residues. Trimming pared 2 bases from V and 2 bases from J, leaving 13 bases between. The CDR3 sequence: CASSLQGGGTYEQYF. The CDR3 nucleotides are TGTGCCAGCAGTTTACAGGGAGGGGGAACCTACGAGCAGTACTTC. Based on the CDR3 plus reference TRBV28 and TRBJ2-7, the full variable domain is DVKVTQSSRYLVKRTGEKVFLECVQDMDHENMFWYRQDPGLGLRLIYFSYDVKMKEKGDIPEGYSVSREKKERFSLILESASTNQTSMYLCASSLQGGGTYEQYFGPGTRLTVT.

V and J are TRBV5-1 and TRBJ2-2; 14 bases agree with TRBD2. The V segment lost 4 bases and the J segment 4 bases; nucleotides outside the gene matches: 6. The CDR3 has 17 residues. From germline, CDR1 is SGHRS and CDR2 YFSETQ. The CDR3 sequence is CASSPGLAGVTTGELFF. The CDR3 DNA is TGCGCCAGCAGCCCGGGACTAGCGGGAGTTACCACCGGGGAGCTGTTTTTT.

Concerning this clone: This CDR3 is also generated by other DNA sequences in the sample. This chain joins TRBV5-4 and TRBJ1-2; no reliable D call. The CDR3 is made up of 14 amino acids. Germline V gene sequence: CDR1 SGHNT, CDR2 YYREEE (reference sequence). Trimming took off 0 bases at V and 2 bases at J, with 8 bases between the two ends. The CDR3 coding sequence is TGTGCCAGCAGCTTGGATCGGGGAAACTATGGCTACACCTTC. Translated, it gives CASSLDRGNYGYTF.

A single count supports this clone. The chain uses TRBV5-1 and TRBJ2-4; D is uncertain. Between the trimmed V and J ends, which lost 4 bases and 8 bases, there was a span of 13 bases. Germline-derived CDR1 and CDR2 are SGHRS and YFSETQ. There are 13 residues in the CDR3. The CDR3 sequence is CASSQDPKDIQYF. The CDR3 DNA sequence: TGCGCCAGCAGCCAAGATCCCAAGGACATTCAGTACTTC.

V usage is TRBV19 and J usage is TRBJ1-1; the match to TRBD1 covers 7 bases. This CDR3 comprises 17 residues. Trimming removed 6 bases from V and 5 bases from J; junction bases left unmatched: 18. CDR1 and CDR2 (germline): LNHDA, SQIVND (reference sequence). This CDR3 reads CASRPSRQGAKGTEAFF. CDR3 nucleotide sequence: TGTGCCAGTAGGCCCTCCAGACAGGGCGCCAAGGGGACTGAAGCTTTCTTT.

The chain recombines TRBV19 with TRBJ1-1; D possibly corresponds to TRBD1 (6 bases). With 5 bases removed from V and 1 base from J, the gap between germline ends came to 14 bases. The CDR3 runs to 15 residues. From germline, CDR1 is LNHDA and CDR2 SQIVND (reference sequence). The CDR3 sequence: CASSPSRGGNTEAFF. CDR3 bases: TGTGCCAGTAGTCCCTCCCGAGGGGGGAACACTGAAGCTTTCTTT.

This CDR3 reads CASSPFDIPSGNTIYF. The CDR3 DNA is TGTGCCAGCAGCCCCTTTGACATCCCCTCTGGAAACACCATATATTTT. This chain links TRBV7-9 with TRBJ1-3; no firm D call. Between the trimmed V and J ends, which lost 5 bases and 0 bases, there was a span of 14 bases. Germline CDR1 and CDR2: SEHNR and FQNEAQ (reference sequence). The CDR3 spans 16 residues.

This sequence joins TRBV11-2 and TRBJ2-2, with 7 bases matching TRBD1. The CDR3 totals 15 residues. V shed 4 bases, J shed 2 bases, and the junction held 4 bases outside the gene matches. The germline V gene has CDR1 SGHAT and CDR2 FQNNGV. CDR3 sequence (DNA): TGTGCCAGCAGCTCCAGGGGGTTTAACACCGGGGAGCTGTTTTTT. Translation: CASSSRGFNTGELFF.

The V gene is TRBV6-1, the J gene TRBJ2-7; TRBD1 agrees at 10 bases. The CDR3 is 14 residues long. Looked up from germline, CDR1 is MNHNS and CDR2 is SASEGT. V shed 11 bases, J shed 4 bases, and the junction held 11 bases outside the gene matches. DNA of the CDR3: TGTGCCTGTGATCCGGGACAGGGGTTTTACGAGCAGTACTTC. It yields the protein CACDPGQGFYEQYF.

The gene calls are TRBV6-1 and TRBJ1-5; D not resolved. V gave up 7 bases and J gave up 4 bases, with 11 bases separating them. The CDR3 spans 13 residues. CDR1 and CDR2 from the germline V gene are MNHNS and SASEGT. The CDR3 reads CASIGGENQPQHF. For the CDR3, the DNA is TGTGCCAGCATCGGAGGAGAGAATCAGCCCCAGCATTTT.

In this sample, this clone turned up once. This chain joins TRBV28 and TRBJ2-3; 9 nucleotides align to TRBD2. The germline gives CDR1 MDHEN, CDR2 SYDVKM. CDR3 length equals 18 residues. With V trimmed by 4 bases and J by 0 bases, 11 bases remained unmatched. The CDR3 region is CASSSLLRTSESTDTQYF. CDR3 coding DNA: TGTGCCAGCAGTTCACTCCTTAGGACTAGCGAGAGCACAGATACGCAGTATTTT.

This chain uses TRBV5-4 with TRBJ2-3; D is possibly TRBD1 or TRBD2 (6 bases each). The CDR3 sequence is 14 residues long. Germline V lookup: CDR1 SGHNT, CDR2 YYREEE (reference sequence). Deletions cut 3 bases from V and 2 bases from J, with 10 bases between. The CDR3 loop is CASSWGASTDTQYF. DNA of the CDR3: TGTGCCAGCAGCTGGGGGGCTTCCACAGATACGCAGTATTTT.